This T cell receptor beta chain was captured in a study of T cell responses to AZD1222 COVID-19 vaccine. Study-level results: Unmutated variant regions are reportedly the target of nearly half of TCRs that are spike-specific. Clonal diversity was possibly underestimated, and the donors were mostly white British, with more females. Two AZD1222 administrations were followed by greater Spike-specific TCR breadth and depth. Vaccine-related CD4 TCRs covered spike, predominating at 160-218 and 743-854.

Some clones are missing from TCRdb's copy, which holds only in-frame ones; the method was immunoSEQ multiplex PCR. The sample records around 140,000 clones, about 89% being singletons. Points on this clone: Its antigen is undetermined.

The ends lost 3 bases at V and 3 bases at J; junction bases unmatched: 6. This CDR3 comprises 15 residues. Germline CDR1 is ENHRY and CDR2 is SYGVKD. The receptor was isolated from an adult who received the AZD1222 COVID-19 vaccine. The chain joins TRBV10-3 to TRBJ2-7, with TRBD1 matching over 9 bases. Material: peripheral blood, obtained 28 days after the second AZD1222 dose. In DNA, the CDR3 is TGTGCCATCAGTGATCCGGGACAGGGTTTCTACGAGCAGTACTTC. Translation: CAISDPGQGFYEQYF.